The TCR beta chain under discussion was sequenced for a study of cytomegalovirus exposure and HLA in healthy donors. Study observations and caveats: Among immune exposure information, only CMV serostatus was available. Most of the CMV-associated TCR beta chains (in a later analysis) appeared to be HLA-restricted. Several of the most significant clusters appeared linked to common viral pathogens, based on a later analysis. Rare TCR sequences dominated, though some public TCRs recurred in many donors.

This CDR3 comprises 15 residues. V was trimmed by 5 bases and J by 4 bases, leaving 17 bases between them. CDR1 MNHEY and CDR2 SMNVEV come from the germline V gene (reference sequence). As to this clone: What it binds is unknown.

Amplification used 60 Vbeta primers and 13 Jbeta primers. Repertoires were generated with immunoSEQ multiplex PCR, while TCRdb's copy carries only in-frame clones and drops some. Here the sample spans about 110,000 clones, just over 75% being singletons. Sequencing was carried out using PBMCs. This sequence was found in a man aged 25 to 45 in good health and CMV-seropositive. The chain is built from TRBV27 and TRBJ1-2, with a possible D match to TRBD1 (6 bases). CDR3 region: CASSAWGQVGYGYTF. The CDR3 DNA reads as TGTGCCAGCAGTGCCTGGGGGCAGGTGGGCTATGGCTACACCTTC.